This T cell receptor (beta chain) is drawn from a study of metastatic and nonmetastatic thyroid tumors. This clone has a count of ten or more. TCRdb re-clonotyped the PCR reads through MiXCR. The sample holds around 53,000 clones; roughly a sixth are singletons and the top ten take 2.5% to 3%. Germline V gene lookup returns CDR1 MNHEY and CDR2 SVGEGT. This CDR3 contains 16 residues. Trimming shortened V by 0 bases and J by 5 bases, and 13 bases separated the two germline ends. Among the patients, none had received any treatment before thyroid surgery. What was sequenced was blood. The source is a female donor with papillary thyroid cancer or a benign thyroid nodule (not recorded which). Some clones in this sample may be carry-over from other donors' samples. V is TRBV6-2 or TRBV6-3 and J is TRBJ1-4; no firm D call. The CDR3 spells CASSYSKRRPNEKLFF. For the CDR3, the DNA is TGTGCCAGCAGTTACTCTAAACGGAGACCAAATGAAAAACTGTTTTTT.